The present TCR beta chain was sequenced within a study of T cell responses to AZD1222 COVID-19 vaccine. The CDR3 totals 12 residues. V was clipped by 1 base and J by 7 bases, with 4 bases between them. Comments on this clone: Its antigen remains unknown.

Produced via immunoSEQ multiplex PCR; TCRdb's table is partial and in-frame only. In the table there are more than 95,000 clones, around 88% of which are singletons. Whole-study results and caveats: Females outnumbered males among donors, who were mostly white British; clonal diversity was possibly underestimated. No repertoire was sampled before or during the peak T cell response, only after it. Baseline seropositives among AZD1222 recipients totaled only 5 to 7.

This sequence joins TRBV12-3 or TRBV12-4 and TRBJ1-4; D gene unclear. The TCR sequence derives from an adult in good health. The sample in question was peripheral blood, obtained on day 0 of AZD1222 vaccination. The CDR3 region is CASSLVLEKLFF. The CDR3 region has the DNA TGTGCCAGCAGTTTAGTTCTTGAAAAACTGTTTTTT.